This entry features one TCR beta chain sequence. This clone's antigen is unknown. No base quality values were provided; no much bigger clone lies one nucleotide off. For TCR beta library preparation, approximately 1.8 micrograms of genomic DNA was extracted from cryopreserved PBMCs. High-throughput TCR beta sequencing was performed on longitudinal blood samples from CLL patients receiving ibrutinib monotherapy. The patients were enrolled in a single-center, open-label phase 2 trial of ibrutinib monotherapy. This specimen comes from a study of cytotoxic CD8 clonotypes in ibrutinib-treated CLL (dated by TCRdb to the early 2020s). Regarding the research as a whole: In this cohort, around 15 patients were treatment-naive and roughly 10 were relapsed/refractory, while fewer than 18 had unmutated IGHV. Responses were partial in approximately 24 patients and complete in 2; after median roughly 69 months follow-up, around 15 stayed in remission and about twelve progressed. Samples at response were collected after a median of roughly twelve months of treatment, with a range of about 6 to 36 months. An average of around 250,000 productive templates and 94,082 productive rearrangements was obtained per sample. Of the 86 participants in the trial, about two dozen had longitudinal samples available. Cryopreserved peripheral blood mononuclear cells were obtained prior to treatment, at the time of response, and at either disease progression or sustained remission.

A MiSeq instrument was used for deep resolution sequencing, which targeted depths ranging from 1 in 1 million up to 1 in 200,000 T cells, with coverage averaging 10x for each clonotype. The immunoSEQ hsTCRB Kit was used to generate the TCR beta libraries. For the original study's pipeline: ImmunoSEQ Data Assistant and ImmunoSEQ Analyzer were used for data analysis, and V, D and J genes were assigned according to IMGT definitions. Clonality, which ranges from 0 to 1, was calculated by subtracting the normalized Shannon entropy of productive rearrangement frequencies from one. Only overrepresented clonotypes making up at least 0.05% of each patient's repertoire were included in the public clonotype analysis. Roughly 12 age-matched healthy donor repertoires from immuneACCESS were used as controls for clonality. Imported from immuneACCESS, the table was reduced by TCRdb to in-frame sequences with V and J called. These copies leave out some clones; in studies compared against another copy, an unresolved V gene accounts for under half, and the cause of the remainder is not known. V and J calls and clone size are given by that table; D and trimming were obtained from the DNA. The sample table contains about 9,200 clones; only one count was recorded for around 60% of them. About 20% of the sample is taken by the ten largest.

Including the terminal cysteine and phenylalanine, the CDR3 comprises 16 residues. The CDR3 DNA has 48 bases and is translated from base 1. V ends up 6 bases short and J 5 bases short, with an unmatched junction base count of 12. The germline V gene (reference sequence) yields MNHNY for CDR1 and SVGAGI for CDR2. Beyond this particular receptor, the publication reports: Lymph node repertoires were not examined, and the timing of sampling was not matched between patients in sustained remission and those whose disease progressed. Baseline clonality was found to be higher than that of age-matched healthy donors and was strongly correlated with circulating CD8+ T-cell counts. Clonality increased at ibrutinib response, stayed stable in sustained remission, and fell back toward baseline at progression. Public clonotypes were rare and either contracted or stayed stable during treatment, and the rise in clonality at ibrutinib response reflected the expansion of private clonotypes.

The sequences come from PBMCs, collected before ibrutinib treatment. This chain joins TRBV6-6 to TRBJ1-4, and TRBD1 aligns with 7 junction nucleotides. This sequence was found in a human donor with chronic lymphocytic leukemia. This receptor carries the CDR3 CASSPGTATRNEKLFF. The base sequence is TGTGCCAGCAGCCCTGGGACAGCAACTAGGAATGAAAAACTGTTTTTT.